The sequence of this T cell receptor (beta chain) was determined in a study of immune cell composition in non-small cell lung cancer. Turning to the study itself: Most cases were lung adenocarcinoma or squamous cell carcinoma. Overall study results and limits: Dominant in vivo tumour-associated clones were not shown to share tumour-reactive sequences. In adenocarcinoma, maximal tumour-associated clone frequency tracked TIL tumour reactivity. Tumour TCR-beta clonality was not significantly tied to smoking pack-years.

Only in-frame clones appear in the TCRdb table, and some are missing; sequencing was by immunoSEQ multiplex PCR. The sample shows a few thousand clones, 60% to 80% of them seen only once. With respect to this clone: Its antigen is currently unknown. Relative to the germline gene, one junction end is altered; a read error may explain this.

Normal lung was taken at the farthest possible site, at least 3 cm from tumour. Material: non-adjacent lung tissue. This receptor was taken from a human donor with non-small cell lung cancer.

This CDR3 reads CASSARGELFF. The CDR3 DNA sequence: TGTGCTAGCAGCGCGAGAGGGGAGCTGTTTTTT. The chain is built from TRBV7-7 and TRBJ2-2; D gene unclear. The CDR3 is made up of 11 amino acids. Germline values: CDR1 SSHAT, CDR2 FNYEAQ (reference sequence).